This is a list of T cell receptor beta chains from one sample in a study of STAT5B mutations in CD4+ large granular lymphocyte leukemia. The protocol was immunoSEQ multiplex PCR, while the TCRdb copy is restricted to in-frame clones and leaves out a portion. The sample includes 25,000 to 35,000 clones, about 70% of them seen just once. The sequenced sample consisted of CD4+ T cells from blood buffy coats. Receptors were obtained from a human donor in good health. Both conserved end residues are part of each CDR3. D genes are given only for firm matches. A row's size may be missing; if present it is once, few, many or a size class.

J gene	D gene	V gene	clone size	CDR3 DNA	CDR3 protein
TRBJ2-1	NA	TRBV19	NA	TGTGCCAGTAGTACCGGAGGGGCGGGAGCAGGGGGAGCCTACAATGAGCAGTTCTTC	CASSTGGAGAGGAYNEQFF
TRBJ1-2	NA	TRBV19	NA	TGTGCCAGTAGTATAGACAACTATGGCTACACCTTC	CASSIDNYGYTF
TRBJ1-6	NA	TRBV7-2	NA	TGTGCCAGCAGCTTAGGGCCAAAAAGCTCCTATAATTCACCCCTCCACTTT	CASSLGPKSSYNSPLHF
TRBJ2-1	TRBD2	TRBV5-1	NA	TGCGCCAGCAGCTTCCGGACTAGCGGGGGGGGTGGTGTCTTC	CASSFRTSGGGGVF
TRBJ2-5	TRBD2	TRBV7-2	NA	TGTGCCAGCAGCATGGGACTAGCGGTCCAAGAGACCCAGTACTTC	CASSMGLAVQETQYF
TRBJ1-4	NA	TRBV5-6	NA	TGTGCCAGCAGTTTGGGGTTTGAAAAACTGTTTTTT	CASSLGFEKLFF
TRBJ1-2	NA	TRBV2	few	TGTGCCAGCAGTGAAGCCGGGCCTGGAAACTATGGCTACACCTTC	CASSEAGPGNYGYTF
TRBJ2-1	NA	TRBV7-8	NA	TGTGCCAGCAGCTTAATCTACAATGAGCAGTTCTTC	CASSLIYNEQFF
TRBJ2-3	NA	TRBV7-6	NA	TGTGCCAGCAGCTTAGGGGTTGGCAATTATGGTCCAGATACGCAGTATTTT	CASSLGVGNYGPDTQYF
TRBJ2-2	TRBD2	TRBV5-1	NA	TGCGCCAGCAGCTTGGGACTAGCTGTGGGGGAGCTGTTTTTT	CASSLGLAVGELFF
TRBJ2-1	TRBD1	TRBV2	NA	TGTGCCAGCACAGGACAGGGGGCCTTGGAGCAGTTCTTC	CASTGQGALEQFF
TRBJ1-1	NA	TRBV27	NA	TGTGCCAGCAGCAGACCGGGTGACTCTGAAGCTTTCTTT	CASSRPGDSEAFF
TRBJ2-7	TRBD2	TRBV29-1	once	TGCAGCGTCGTCGGGACTAGCGGAATGACCTACGAGCAGTACTTC	CSVVGTSGMTYEQYF
TRBJ2-3	NA	TRBV19	NA	TGTGCCAGTAGTGCCTCCTTGGGCGGAGTGGCGAGTCCAGATACGCAGTATTTT	CASSASLGGVASPDTQYF
TRBJ2-3	NA	TRBV7-8	NA	TGTGCCAGCAGCTTAGGGACAGATACGCAGTATTTT	CASSLGTDTQYF
TRBJ2-3	NA	TRBV19	NA	TGTGCCAGCCAGGGACGGGAAGGCACAGATACGCAGTATTTT	CASQGREGTDTQYF
TRBJ2-5	TRBD2	TRBV5-5	NA	TGTGCCAGCAGAACAGACCTAGCGGCTCAAGAGACCCAGTACTTC	CASRTDLAAQETQYF
TRBJ2-7	TRBD1	TRBV5-6	NA	TGTGCCAGCAGCTTGGCCTGGACAGGGGATTACGAGCAGTACTTC	CASSLAWTGDYEQYF
TRBJ2-3	NA	TRBV25-1	NA	TGTGCCAGCAGTGAATATACAGGTTTAGCCCGGGATACGCAGTATTTT	CASSEYTGLARDTQYF
TRBJ2-2	TRBD2	TRBV4-3	once	TGCGCCAGCAGCCAAGACATAGCGGGAGTTTTCACCGGGGAGCTGTTTTTT	CASSQDIAGVFTGELFF
TRBJ1-5	NA	TRBV7-2	NA	TGTGCCAGCAGCTTAGGGTACGATCAGCCCCAGCATTTT	CASSLGYDQPQHF
TRBJ2-7	TRBD1	TRBV29-1	once	TGCAGCGTTCTTGGGACAGGGGCCTCCTACGAGCAGTACTTC	CSVLGTGASYEQYF
TRBJ1-5	NA	TRBV28	NA	TGTGCCAGCAGTTTCGAACGTGGAAATAGCAATCAGCCCCAGCATTTT	CASSFERGNSNQPQHF
TRBJ2-1	TRBD2	TRBV15	NA	TGTGCCACCAGCAGAGGGGCCCTAGCGGGGGCGCGGAATGAGCAGTTCTTC	CATSRGALAGARNEQFF
TRBJ2-2	TRBD2	TRBV9	NA	TGTGCCAGCAGCGAACAAACTCCGGGACTAGTGTCTGCGGGCGCCGGGGAGCTGTTTTTT	CASSEQTPGLVSAGAGELFF
TRBJ2-7	NA	TRBV7-6	NA	TGTGCCAGCAGCATACAGGGTTACGAGCAGTACTTC	CASSIQGYEQYF
TRBJ2-3	NA	TRBV10-1	NA	TGCGCCAGCAGTGAAATGGTCACCACAGATACGCAGTATTTT	CASSEMVTTDTQYF
TRBJ2-7	NA	TRBV5-1	few	TGCGCCAGCAGCTTGGCCTACCAGGGGCGAGAAAGCTACGAGCAGTACTTC	CASSLAYQGRESYEQYF
TRBJ1-1	NA	TRBV6-6	NA	TGTGCCAGCAGTTACGCTAGAAACGCTGAAGCTTTCTTT	CASSYARNAEAFF
TRBJ1-2	TRBD1	TRBV7-2	NA	TGTGCCAGCAGCTTAAAATCCAGGGGGCACGATGGCTACACCTTC	CASSLKSRGHDGYTF
TRBJ2-7	TRBD2	TRBV6-1	NA	TGTGCCAGCAGTGGGACCGGGACTAGCGGGGGGAAACAGTACTTC	CASSGTGTSGGKQYF
TRBJ2-2	TRBD1	TRBV5-4	NA	TGTGCCAGCAGCATGGGACAGGTCTCGAACACCGGGGAGCTGTTTTTT	CASSMGQVSNTGELFF
TRBJ2-7	NA	TRBV5-1	NA	TGCGCCAGCAGCCCCAACTTATCCTACGAGCAGTACTTC	CASSPNLSYEQYF
TRBJ2-1	NA	TRBV11-1	few	TGTGCCAGCAGCTTAGTAGGGGTCTACAATGAGCAGTTCTTC	CASSLVGVYNEQFF
TRBJ1-1	TRBD1	TRBV6-5	NA	TGTGCCAGCAGAACCGACAGGGGTATGAACACTGAAGCTTTCTTT	CASRTDRGMNTEAFF
TRBJ2-1	NA	TRBV28	NA	TGTGCCAGCAGTCCCGGCGGGCGAGACTACAATGAGCAGTTCTTC	CASSPGGRDYNEQFF
TRBJ2-7	NA	TRBV5-1	NA	TGCGCCAGCAGCTCCGCAGGGACCCGGGGCGACGAGCAGTACTTC	CASSSAGTRGDEQYF
TRBJ2-5	TRBD1	TRBV6-1	NA	TGTGCCAGCAGTGAAGGAAGGGGACAGGGCCCTTCAGAGACCCAGTACTTC	CASSEGRGQGPSETQYF
TRBJ2-1	NA	TRBV11-3	NA	TGTGCCAGCAGCTTACGAGCTAGCTCCTACAATGAGCAGTTCTTC	CASSLRASSYNEQFF
TRBJ2-7	NA	TRBV11-3	NA	TGTGCCAGCAGCTCACCCCGGCGGTACGAGCAGTACTTC	CASSSPRRYEQYF
TRBJ2-1	TRBD2	TRBV6-1	NA	TGTGCCAGCAGTGAGTGGGAGGGGCCCACGGCCTACAATGAGCAGTTCTTC	CASSEWEGPTAYNEQFF
TRBJ2-5	NA	TRBV18	NA	TGTGCCAGCTCCCGGTACCAAGAGACCCAGTACTTC	CASSRYQETQYF
TRBJ1-5	TRBD1	TRBV7-8	few	TGTGCCAGCAGCCCACTAGGACAGGGTGAACAGCCCCAGCATTTT	CASSPLGQGEQPQHF
TRBJ2-5	NA	TRBV18	once	TGTGCCAGCTCACCGAGGCAAGAGACCCAGTACTTC	CASSPRQETQYF
TRBJ1-2	TRBD1	TRBV7-2	NA	TGTGCCAGCAGCACCCGACAGGGGCCAAGAAACTATGGCTACACCTTC	CASSTRQGPRNYGYTF
TRBJ1-1	NA	TRBV5-1	NA	TGCGCCAGCAGCTCGCAACAGGGACATAGGGAAGCTTTCTTT	CASSSQQGHREAFF
TRBJ2-1	TRBD2	TRBV9	NA	TGTGCCAGCAGCTACGTAGCGGGGGGGGCGAGTGAGCAGTTCTTC	CASSYVAGGASEQFF
TRBJ2-1	TRBD2	TRBV6-6	NA	TGTGCCAGCAAACCTAGCGGGATACGTGAGCAGTTCTTC	CASKPSGIREQFF
TRBJ1-2	NA	TRBV11-2	few	TGTGCCAGCAGCTCCCTCAGGGGCAGGAACTATGGCTACACCTTC	CASSSLRGRNYGYTF
TRBJ1-5	NA	TRBV25-1	few	TGTGCCAGCAGTAGCCCGGGTAGCAATCAGCCCCAGCATTTT	CASSSPGSNQPQHF